The sequence of this T cell receptor (beta chain) was determined in a study of cytomegalovirus exposure and HLA in healthy donors. This clone was seen once. The antigen is unknown. In the PCR, 60 Vbeta and 13 Jbeta primers were used. The method was immunoSEQ multiplex PCR; TCRdb's version includes in-frame clones alone and lacks a portion of them. The sample lists 200,000 to 250,000 clones; about 89% were seen once. Germline values: CDR1 SGHDT, CDR2 YYEEEE. The CDR3 covers 17 residues. Trimming at V came to 1 base and at J to 1 base, leaving 8 bases not matched to a gene. Whole-study findings and limits: Reportedly, cytomegalovirus status was diagnosed with high sensitivity and specificity.

V and J are TRBV5-6 and TRBJ2-7; the match to TRBD2 covers 10 bases. The sequencing sample was made of PBMCs. The TCR originated in a woman younger than 35 in good health and CMV-seronegative. The CDR3 protein is CASSLYSSGGSSYEQYF. Written as DNA, the CDR3 is TGTGCCAGCAGCTTGTATTCTAGCGGGGGTAGTTCCTACGAGCAGTACTTC.